This T cell receptor (beta chain) appears in the sequencing data of a study of graft-versus-host responses after intestinal transplantation. Intraepithelial and lamina propria lymphocytes were freed from processed graft tissue. Using immunoSEQ multiplex PCR, the repertoire was profiled, and TCRdb retains in-frame clones only, with some absent. The sample records just under 8,000 clones, roughly 80% being singletons. Germline lookup yields CDR1 WSHSY and CDR2 SAAADI. This CDR3 spans 17 amino acids. J gave up 2 bases and V 8 bases, and 11 bases lay outside the gene matches. This TCR derives from a human patient who received an intestinal transplant, so some T cells may come from the graft donor. This chain joins TRBV10-2 and TRBJ1-5; 11 bases agree with TRBD1. The sequences come from ileum tissue, collected roughly 230 days after intestinal transplant. The CDR3 region is CASSKGQGGEGNQPQHF. For the CDR3, the DNA is TGCGCCAGCTCAAAGGGACAGGGGGGCGAGGGCAATCAGCCCCAGCATTTT.